This record covers a single TCR beta chain. The sample belongs to a study of Ad26.COV2.S vaccination and SARS-CoV-2 variants. The treatment was: 19 received Ad26.COV2.S at low or high dose, single or two shots; 5 received placebo; per-sample allocation not given. After the first vaccine or placebo injection, samples were drawn on day 63. In germline, CDR1 is SQVTM, CDR2 ANQGSEA. V dropped 6 bases and J dropped 3; count of bases not matched to a gene: 1. The CDR3 spans 13 residues. The method was immunoSEQ multiplex PCR; TCRdb's version includes in-frame clones alone and lacks a portion of them. The data hold around 300,000 clones, with roughly nine tenths observed a single time.

The material was peripheral blood, obtained in a trial of Ad26.COV2.S vaccine versus placebo. This sequence joins TRBV29-1 and TRBJ2-7, with 14 bases identical to TRBD2. The receptor's source is a person aged 18 to 59 who received the Ad26.COV2.S COVID-19 vaccine or a placebo. The CDR3 nucleotides read TGCAGCGTCGGACTAGCGGGGGGCTACGAGCAGTACTTC. Residues: CSVGLAGGYEQYF.